The text below deals with one TCR beta chain. What it binds is not known. The V gene's germline CDR1 is LGHDT and CDR2 YNNKEL (reference sequence). The CDR3 has 17 residues. This sample was included in a study of post-analysis software for immune sequencing data. Libraries were made from TCR beta cDNA, and they carried unique molecular identifiers. With about 0.95 to 11 million T cells as the source, 450,000 to 600,000 cDNA molecules resulted. Each CDR3 protein is one row after TCRdb ran MiXCR on the PCR reads. The sample has some 800,000 distinct CDR3 sequences; more than 45% are singletons. Overall study findings and caveats: Higher frequency in patients than in controls was seen for roughly five TRBV segments, with TRBV5-6, TRBV5-1 and TRBV20-1 among them. Multiple sclerosis patients showed significantly lower normalized Chao1 diversity than controls did.

This clonotype was obtained from a girl under 18 with multiple sclerosis. This chain uses TRBV3-1 with TRBJ2-4; 14 bases are a match to TRBD2. The J call may be wrong; the DNA end is better matched by TRBJ2-5. Source material: blood. This CDR3 reads CASSQVGLAGGGETQYF. The CDR3 coding sequence is TGTGCCAGCAGCCAAGTTGGACTAGCGGGAGGTGGAGAGACCCAGTACTTC.